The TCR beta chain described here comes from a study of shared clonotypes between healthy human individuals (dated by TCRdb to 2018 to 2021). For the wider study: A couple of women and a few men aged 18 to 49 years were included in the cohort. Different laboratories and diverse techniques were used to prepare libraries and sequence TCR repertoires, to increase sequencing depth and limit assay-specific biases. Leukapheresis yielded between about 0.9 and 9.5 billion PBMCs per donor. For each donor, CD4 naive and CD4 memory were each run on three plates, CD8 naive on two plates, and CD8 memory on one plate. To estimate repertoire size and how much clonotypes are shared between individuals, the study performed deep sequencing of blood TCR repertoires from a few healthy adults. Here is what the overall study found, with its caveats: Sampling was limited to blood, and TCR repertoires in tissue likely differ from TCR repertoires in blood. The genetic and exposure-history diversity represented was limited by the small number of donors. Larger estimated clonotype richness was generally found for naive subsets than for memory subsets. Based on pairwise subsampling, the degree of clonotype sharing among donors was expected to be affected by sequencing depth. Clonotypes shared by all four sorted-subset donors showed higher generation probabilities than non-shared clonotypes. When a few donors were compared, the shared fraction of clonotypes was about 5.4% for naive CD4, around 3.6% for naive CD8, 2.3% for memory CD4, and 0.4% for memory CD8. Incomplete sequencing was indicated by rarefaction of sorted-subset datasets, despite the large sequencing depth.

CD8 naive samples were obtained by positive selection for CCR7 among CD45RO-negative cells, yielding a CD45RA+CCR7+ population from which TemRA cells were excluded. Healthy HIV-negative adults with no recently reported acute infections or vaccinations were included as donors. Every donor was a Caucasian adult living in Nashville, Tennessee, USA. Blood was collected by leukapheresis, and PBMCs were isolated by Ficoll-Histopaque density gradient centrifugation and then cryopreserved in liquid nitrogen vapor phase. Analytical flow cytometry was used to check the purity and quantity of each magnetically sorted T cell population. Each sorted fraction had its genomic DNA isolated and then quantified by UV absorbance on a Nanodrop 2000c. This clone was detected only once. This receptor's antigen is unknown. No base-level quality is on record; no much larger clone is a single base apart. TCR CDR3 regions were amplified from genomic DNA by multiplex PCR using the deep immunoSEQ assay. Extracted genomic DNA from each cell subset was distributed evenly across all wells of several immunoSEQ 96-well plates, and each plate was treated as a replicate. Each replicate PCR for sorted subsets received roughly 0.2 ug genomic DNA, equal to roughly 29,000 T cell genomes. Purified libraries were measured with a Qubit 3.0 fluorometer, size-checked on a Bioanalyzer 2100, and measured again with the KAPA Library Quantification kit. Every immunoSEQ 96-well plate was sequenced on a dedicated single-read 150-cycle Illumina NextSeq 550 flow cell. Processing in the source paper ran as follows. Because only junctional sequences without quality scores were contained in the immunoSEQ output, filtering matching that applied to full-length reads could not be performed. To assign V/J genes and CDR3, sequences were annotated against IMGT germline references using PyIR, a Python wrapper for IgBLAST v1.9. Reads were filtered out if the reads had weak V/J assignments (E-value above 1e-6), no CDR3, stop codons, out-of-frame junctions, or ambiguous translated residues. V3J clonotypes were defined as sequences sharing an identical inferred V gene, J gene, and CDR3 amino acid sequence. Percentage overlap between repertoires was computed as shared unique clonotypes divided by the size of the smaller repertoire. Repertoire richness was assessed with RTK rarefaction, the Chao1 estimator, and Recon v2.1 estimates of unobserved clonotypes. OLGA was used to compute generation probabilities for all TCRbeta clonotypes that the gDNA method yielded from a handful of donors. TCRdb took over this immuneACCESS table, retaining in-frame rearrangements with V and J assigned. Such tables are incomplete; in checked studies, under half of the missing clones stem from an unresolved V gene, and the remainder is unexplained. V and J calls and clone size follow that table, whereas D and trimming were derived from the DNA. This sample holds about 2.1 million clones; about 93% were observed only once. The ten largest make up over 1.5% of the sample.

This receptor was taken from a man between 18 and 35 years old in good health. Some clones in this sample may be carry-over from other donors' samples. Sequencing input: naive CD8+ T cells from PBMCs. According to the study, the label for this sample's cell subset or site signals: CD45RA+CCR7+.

The CDR3 amino acid sequence is: CASSLVLAGVDEQFF. The DNA is TGTGCCAGCAGCTTGGTACTAGCGGGAGTGGATGAGCAGTTCTTC. The chain links TRBV5-4 with TRBJ2-1; the central 11 bases match TRBD2. Taken from cysteine to phenylalanine, the CDR3 has 15 residues. Only CDR3 DNA remains: 45 bases, in frame from the first base. Here V drops 0 bases and J drops 8 bases, and the junction holds 4 bases not matched to any gene. Per the germline V gene (reference sequence), SGHNT is the CDR1 and YYREEE is the CDR2.